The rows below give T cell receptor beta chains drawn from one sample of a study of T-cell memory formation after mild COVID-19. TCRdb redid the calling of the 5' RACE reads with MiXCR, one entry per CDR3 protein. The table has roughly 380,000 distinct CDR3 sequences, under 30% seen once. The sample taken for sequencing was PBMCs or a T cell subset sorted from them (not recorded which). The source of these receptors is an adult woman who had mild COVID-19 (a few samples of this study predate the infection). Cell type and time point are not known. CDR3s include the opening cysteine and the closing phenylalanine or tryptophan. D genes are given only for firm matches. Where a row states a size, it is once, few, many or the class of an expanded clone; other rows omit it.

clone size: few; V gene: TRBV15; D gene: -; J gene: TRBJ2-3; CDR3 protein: CATSRQMEDTQYF; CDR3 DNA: TGTGCCACCAGCAGACAGATGGAAGATACGCAGTATTTT
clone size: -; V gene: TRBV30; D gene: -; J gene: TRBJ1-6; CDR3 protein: CACGGDSPLHF; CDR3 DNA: TGTGCCTGCGGCGGGGATTCACCCCTCCACTTT
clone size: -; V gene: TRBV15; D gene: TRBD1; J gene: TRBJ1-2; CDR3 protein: CATGDRVVGYGYTF; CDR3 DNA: TGTGCCACAGGAGACAGGGTAGTAGGGTATGGCTACACCTTC
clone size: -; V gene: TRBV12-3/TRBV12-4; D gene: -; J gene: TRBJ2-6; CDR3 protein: CASTLQIRGIPSSGANVLTF; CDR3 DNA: TGTGCCAGCACTCTCCAAATCAGGGGTATCCCGAGCTCTGGGGCCAACGTCCTGACTTTC
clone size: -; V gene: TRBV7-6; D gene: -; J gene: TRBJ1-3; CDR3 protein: CASSLGRGTGNTIYF; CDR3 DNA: TGTGCCAGCAGCTTAGGTCGAGGGACAGGAAACACCATATATTTT
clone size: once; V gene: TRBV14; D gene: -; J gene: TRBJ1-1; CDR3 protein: CASSQDLEPEAFF; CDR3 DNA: TGTGCCAGCAGCCAAGATTTGGAACCTGAAGCTTTCTTT
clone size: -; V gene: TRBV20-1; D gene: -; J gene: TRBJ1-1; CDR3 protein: CSAAQGSKSTEAFF; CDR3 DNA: TGCAGTGCGGCGCAAGGGTCTAAAAGCACTGAAGCTTTCTTT
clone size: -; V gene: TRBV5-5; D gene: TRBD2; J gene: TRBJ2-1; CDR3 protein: CASSLVSSGSEQFF; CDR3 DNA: TGTGCCAGCAGCTTGGTTTCTAGCGGATCTGAGCAGTTCTTC
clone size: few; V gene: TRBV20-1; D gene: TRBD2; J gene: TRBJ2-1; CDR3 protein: CSARDPSGSDNEQFF; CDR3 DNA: TGCAGTGCTAGAGATCCCAGCGGGAGTGATAATGAGCAGTTCTTC
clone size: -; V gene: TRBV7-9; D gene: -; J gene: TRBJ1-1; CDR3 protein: CASSLSWNTEAFF; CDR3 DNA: TGTGCCAGCAGCTTGTCATGGAACACTGAAGCTTTCTTT
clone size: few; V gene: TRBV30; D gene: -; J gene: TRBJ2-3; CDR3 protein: CAWSLTNKQYF; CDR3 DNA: TGTGCCTGGAGTCTGACCAACAAGCAGTATTTT
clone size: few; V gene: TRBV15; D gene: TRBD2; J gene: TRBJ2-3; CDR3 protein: CATSRGLAGETDTQYF; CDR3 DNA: TGTGCCACCAGCAGGGGACTAGCGGGAGAAACAGATACGCAGTATTTT
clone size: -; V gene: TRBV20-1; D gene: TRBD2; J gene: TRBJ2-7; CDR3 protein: CSARDPERGSYEQYF; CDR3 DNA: TGCAGTGCTAGAGATCCAGAGCGGGGCTCCTACGAGCAGTACTTC
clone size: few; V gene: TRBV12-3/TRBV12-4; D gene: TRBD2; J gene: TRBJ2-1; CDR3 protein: CASRLAGGPMNEQFF; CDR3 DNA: TGTGCCAGCAGGCTAGCGGGGGGGCCTATGAATGAGCAGTTCTTC
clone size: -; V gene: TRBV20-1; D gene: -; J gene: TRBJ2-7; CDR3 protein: CRPRGLYEQYF; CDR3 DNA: TGCAGACCCAGGGGTCTCTACGAGCAGTACTTC
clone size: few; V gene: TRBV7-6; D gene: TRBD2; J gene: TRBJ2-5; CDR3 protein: CASSLALGSGGSQETQYF; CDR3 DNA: TGTGCCAGCAGCTTAGCCCTGGGTAGCGGGGGTAGCCAAGAGACCCAGTACTTC
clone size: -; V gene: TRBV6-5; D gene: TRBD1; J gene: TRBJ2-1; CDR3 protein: CASSSWTGYYNEQFF; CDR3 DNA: TGTGCCAGCAGTTCGTGGACAGGTTACTACAATGAGCAGTTCTTC
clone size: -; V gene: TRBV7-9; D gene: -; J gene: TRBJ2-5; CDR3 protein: CASSARAPGETQYF; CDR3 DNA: TGTGCCAGCAGCGCCCGGGCCCCGGGGGAGACCCAGTACTTC
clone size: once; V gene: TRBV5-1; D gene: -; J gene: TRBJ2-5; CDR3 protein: CASSYGREETQYF; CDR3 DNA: TGCGCCAGCAGCTACGGACGAGAAGAGACCCAGTACTTC
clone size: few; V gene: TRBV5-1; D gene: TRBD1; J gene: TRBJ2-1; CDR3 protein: CASSFQGEYNEQFF; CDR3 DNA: TGCGCCAGCAGCTTTCAGGGGGAATACAATGAGCAGTTCTTC
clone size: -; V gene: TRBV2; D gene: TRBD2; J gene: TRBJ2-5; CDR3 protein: CASGGSGQETQYF; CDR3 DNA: TGTGCAAGCGGGGGAAGCGGCCAAGAGACCCAGTACTTC
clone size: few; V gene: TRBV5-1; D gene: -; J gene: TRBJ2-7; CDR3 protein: CASSLAGEIYEQYF; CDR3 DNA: TGCGCCAGCAGCTTGGCAGGGGAGATTTACGAGCAGTACTTC
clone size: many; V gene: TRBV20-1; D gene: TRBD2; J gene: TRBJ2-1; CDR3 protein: CSASSTASGYNEQFF; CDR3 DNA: TGCAGTGCTAGTTCAACGGCTAGCGGATACAATGAGCAGTTCTTC
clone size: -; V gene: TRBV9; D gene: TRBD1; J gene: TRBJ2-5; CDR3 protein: CASSAGTGAYQETQYF; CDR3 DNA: TGTGCCAGCAGCGCCGGGACAGGGGCTTACCAAGAGACCCAGTACTTC
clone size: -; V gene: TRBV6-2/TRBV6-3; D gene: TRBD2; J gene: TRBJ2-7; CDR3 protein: CASSGSSGSSLYSYEQYF; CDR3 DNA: TGTGCCAGCAGTGGTTCTAGCGGGAGCTCCCTCTACTCCTACGAGCAGTACTTC
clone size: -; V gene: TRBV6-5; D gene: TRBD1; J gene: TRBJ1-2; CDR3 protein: CASSSDRGWYGYTF; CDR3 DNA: TGTGCCAGCAGCTCCGACAGGGGTTGGTATGGCTACACCTTC
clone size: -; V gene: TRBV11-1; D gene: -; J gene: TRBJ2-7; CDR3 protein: CASSPYVGTLVYEQYF; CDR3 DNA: TGTGCCAGCAGCCCATACGTCGGGACACTAGTCTACGAGCAGTACTTC
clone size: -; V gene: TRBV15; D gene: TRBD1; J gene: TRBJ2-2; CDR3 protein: CATAEGADTGELFF; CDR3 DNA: TGTGCCACCGCTGAGGGGGCGGACACCGGGGAGCTGTTTTTT
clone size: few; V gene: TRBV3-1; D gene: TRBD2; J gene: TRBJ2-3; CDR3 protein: CASSPWTSGRQKGTQYF; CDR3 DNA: TGTGCCAGCAGCCCTTGGACTAGCGGGAGGCAAAAGGGGACGCAGTATTTT
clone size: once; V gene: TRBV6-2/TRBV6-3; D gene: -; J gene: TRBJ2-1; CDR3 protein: CASTDRTAGTRYNEQFF; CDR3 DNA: TGTGCCAGCACGGACCGCACCGCCGGGACACGATACAATGAGCAGTTCTTC
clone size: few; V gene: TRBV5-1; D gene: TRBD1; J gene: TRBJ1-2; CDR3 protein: CASSPQQGARGYTF; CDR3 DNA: TGCGCCAGCAGCCCTCAACAGGGGGCTAGGGGCTACACCTTC
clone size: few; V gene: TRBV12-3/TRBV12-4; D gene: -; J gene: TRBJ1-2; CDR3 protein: CASSSTETYYTF; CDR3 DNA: TGTGCCAGCAGTTCGACAGAGACTTACTACACCTTC
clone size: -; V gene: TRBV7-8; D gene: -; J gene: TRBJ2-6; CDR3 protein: CASSNRGGANVMTF; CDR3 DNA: TGTGCCAGCAGCAACCGGGGCGGGGCCAACGTCATGACTTTC
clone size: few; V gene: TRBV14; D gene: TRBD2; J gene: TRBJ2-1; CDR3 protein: CASSQRGGFDEQFF; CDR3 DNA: TGTGCCAGCAGCCAGCGGGGGGGCTTCGATGAGCAGTTCTTC
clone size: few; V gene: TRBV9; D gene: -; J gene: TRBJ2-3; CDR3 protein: CASSVNPGSLDTQYF; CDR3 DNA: TGTGCCAGCAGCGTAAATCCCGGGTCATTAGATACGCAGTATTTT
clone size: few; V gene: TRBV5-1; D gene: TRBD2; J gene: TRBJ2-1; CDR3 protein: CASSFAGGGYNEQFF; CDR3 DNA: TGCGCCAGCAGCTTTGCGGGAGGTGGTTACAATGAGCAGTTCTTC
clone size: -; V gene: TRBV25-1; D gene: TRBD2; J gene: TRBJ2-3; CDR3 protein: CASSDLSGDSDTQYF; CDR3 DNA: TGTGCCAGCAGTGACCTTAGCGGGGACTCAGATACGCAGTATTTT
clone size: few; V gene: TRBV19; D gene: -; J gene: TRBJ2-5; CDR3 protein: CASSGRGLGAETQYF; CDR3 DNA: TGTGCCAGTAGTGGGCGGGGGCTAGGAGCAGAGACCCAGTACTTC
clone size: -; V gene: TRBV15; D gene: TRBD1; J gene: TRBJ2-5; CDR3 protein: CATSRDRGRETQYF; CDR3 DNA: TGTGCCACCAGCAGAGACAGGGGGCGAGAGACCCAGTACTTC